Listed below are T cell receptor beta chains from one sample, sequenced in a study of blood T cell repertoires in COVID-19. Generated by immunoSEQ multiplex PCR, the TCRdb table keeps only in-frame clones and is missing some. The table lists about 87,000 clones, around 82% of them singletons. Sequenced: peripheral blood. These receptors all come from a woman older than 75 with COVID-19, enrolled during active disease. Each CDR3 is given with its conserved first and last residue. The order of the fields is clone size, V gene, D gene, J gene, CDR3 DNA, CDR3 protein. The D gene is left open where the match is weak. Clone size is not always given. Where it is, it says once, few, many or a class for expanded clones.

clone_size: .
v_call: TRBV7-9
d_call: .
j_call: TRBJ2-7
cdr3_nt: TGTGCCAGCAGCTTAGAAGGACAGAGCGAGCAGTACTTC
cdr3_aa: CASSLEGQSEQYF

clone_size: .
v_call: TRBV7-5
d_call: .
j_call: TRBJ2-7
cdr3_nt: TGTGCCAGAAGCGTGGCGACAGGGGGCTGGATCTACGAGCAGTACTTC
cdr3_aa: CARSVATGGWIYEQYF

clone_size: .
v_call: TRBV28
d_call: TRBD1
j_call: TRBJ1-1
cdr3_nt: TGTGCCAGCAGTCCGCCGGACAGGGGTGCTTTCTTT
cdr3_aa: CASSPPDRGAFF

clone_size: few
v_call: TRBV19
d_call: .
j_call: TRBJ1-5
cdr3_nt: TGTGCCAGTAGTATCAACAGTTATCAGCCCCAGCATTTT
cdr3_aa: CASSINSYQPQHF

clone_size: .
v_call: TRBV19
d_call: .
j_call: TRBJ1-1
cdr3_nt: TGTGCCAGTAGAAGACCGACAGTGAACACTGAAGCTTTCTTT
cdr3_aa: CASRRPTVNTEAFF

clone_size: .
v_call: TRBV29-1
d_call: .
j_call: TRBJ1-4
cdr3_nt: TGCTCGGGGGACTGGAATGAAAAACTGTTTTTT
cdr3_aa: CSGDWNEKLFF

clone_size: once
v_call: TRBV18
d_call: .
j_call: TRBJ2-1
cdr3_nt: TGTGCCAGCTCACCACCGTCACAGTACAATGAGCAGTTCTTC
cdr3_aa: CASSPPSQYNEQFF

clone_size: .
v_call: TRBV28
d_call: .
j_call: TRBJ1-2
cdr3_nt: TGTGCCAGCAGTCCTAACCAGGGGCCCACAGGAGGCTACACCTTC
cdr3_aa: CASSPNQGPTGGYTF

clone_size: .
v_call: TRBV4-2
d_call: TRBD1
j_call: TRBJ2-7
cdr3_nt: TGTGCCAGCAGCCAAGATGGGACAGGGTCCTACGAGCAGTACTTC
cdr3_aa: CASSQDGTGSYEQYF

clone_size: few
v_call: TRBV24-1
d_call: TRBD2
j_call: TRBJ2-1
cdr3_nt: TGTGCCACCAGTGACTCCCTAGCGGGGAGCTCCTACAATGAGCAGTTCTTC
cdr3_aa: CATSDSLAGSSYNEQFF

clone_size: .
v_call: TRBV6-2/TRBV6-3
d_call: .
j_call: TRBJ2-3
cdr3_nt: TGTGCCAGCAGTTTGCTACGCACAGATACGCAGTATTTT
cdr3_aa: CASSLLRTDTQYF

clone_size: .
v_call: TRBV4-2
d_call: .
j_call: TRBJ2-1
cdr3_nt: TGTGCCAGCAGCCCCCGACTAGTTTCCTACAATGAGCAGTTCTTC
cdr3_aa: CASSPRLVSYNEQFF

clone_size: .
v_call: TRBV5-4
d_call: TRBD1
j_call: TRBJ2-2
cdr3_nt: TGTGCCAGCAGCTTAGTCAGGGGGCGCACCGGGGAGCTGTTTTTT
cdr3_aa: CASSLVRGRTGELFF